The clone carrying this T cell receptor beta chain appeared a few times. This entry is derived from a study of cytomegalovirus exposure and HLA in healthy donors. The PCR made use of 60 Vbeta and 13 Jbeta primers. Sequencing was performed with immunoSEQ multiplex PCR; in TCRdb, only in-frame clones are kept and a portion is missing. This table holds 130,000 to 150,000 clones, roughly 83% found once. The donors were healthy bone marrow donors. V was pared by 0 bases and J by 15 bases, with 2 bases of the junction left unmatched. The CDR3 loop spans 13 amino acids. Germline V gene lookup returns CDR1 SGHNT and CDR2 YYREEE (reference sequence).

The material sequenced was PBMCs. The source is a man aged 40-49 years in good health and CMV-seropositive. This chain joins TRBV5-4 and TRBJ2-1; 14 bases align to TRBD2. CDR3 DNA: TGTGCCAGCAGCTTGGGACTAGCGGGGGGGAGGTTCTTC. Encoded protein: CASSLGLAGGRFF.